This TCR beta chain was identified in a study of identical twins. Findings of the study overall: The degree of excess twin sharing was weaker in beta out-of-frame sequences. One should note that invariant MAIT and iNKT cells could partly confound zero-insertion analyses.

From germline, CDR1 is LGHNA and CDR2 YNFKEQ. The V and J ends lost 4 bases and 4 bases respectively, with 19 bases between them. This CDR3 comprises 16 residues. In this sample, this clonotype turned up a few times. Its cognate antigen is unknown. TCRdb redid the calling of the 5' RACE reads with MiXCR, one entry per CDR3 protein. The table shows about 330,000 distinct CDR3 sequences, with approximately 13% occurring only once. Every one of the donors was a healthy Caucasian. The same specimen was also included in a second study, on yellow fever vaccine responses in identical twins.

This receptor was obtained from a woman under 30 in good health. The V gene is TRBV4-2, the J gene TRBJ1-1, with D unresolved. Sequenced input: CD8+ T cells sorted from blood. The CDR3 DNA reads TGTGCCAGCAGCCCGACACCTCTTGAGAGGGTCACTGAAGCTTTCTTT. It encodes CASSPTPLERVTEAFF.